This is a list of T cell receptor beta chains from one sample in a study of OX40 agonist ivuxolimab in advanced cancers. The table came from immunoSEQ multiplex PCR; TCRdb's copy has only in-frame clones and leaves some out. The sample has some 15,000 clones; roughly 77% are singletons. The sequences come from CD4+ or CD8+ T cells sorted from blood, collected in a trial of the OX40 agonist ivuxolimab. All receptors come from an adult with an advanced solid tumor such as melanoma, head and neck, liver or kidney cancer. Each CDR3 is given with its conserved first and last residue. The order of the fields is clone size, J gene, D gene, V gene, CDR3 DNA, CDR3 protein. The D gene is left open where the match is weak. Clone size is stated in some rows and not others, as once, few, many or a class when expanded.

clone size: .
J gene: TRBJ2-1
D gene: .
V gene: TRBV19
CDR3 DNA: TGTGCCAGTATCCGGGATGGCTACAATGAGCAGTTCTTC
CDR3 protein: CASIRDGYNEQFF

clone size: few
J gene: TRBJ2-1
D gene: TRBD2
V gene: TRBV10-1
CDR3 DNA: TGCGCCAGCAGTGAGCTTGTGCTAGCGGGAGGTGTTTCCTACAATGAGCAGTTCTTC
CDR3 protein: CASSELVLAGGVSYNEQFF

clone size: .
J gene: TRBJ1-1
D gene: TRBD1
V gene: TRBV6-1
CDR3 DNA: TGTGCCAGCAGTGAAACAGGGGGCATACCTGAAGCTTTCTTT
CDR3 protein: CASSETGGIPEAFF

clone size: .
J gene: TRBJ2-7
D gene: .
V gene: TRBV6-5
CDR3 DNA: TGTGCCATCCAAAAAGAGCGGACAAGCTCCTACGAGCAGTACTTC
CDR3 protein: CAIQKERTSSYEQYF

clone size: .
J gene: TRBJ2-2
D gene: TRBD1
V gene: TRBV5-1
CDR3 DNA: TGCGCCAGCATGCCAGGGACAGTTAACACCGGGGAGCTGTTTTTT
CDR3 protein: CASMPGTVNTGELFF

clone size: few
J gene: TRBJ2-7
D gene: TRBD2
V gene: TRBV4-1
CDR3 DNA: TGCGCCAGCAGCCAACTAGCGGGAGAGGGCGAGCAGTACTTC
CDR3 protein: CASSQLAGEGEQYF

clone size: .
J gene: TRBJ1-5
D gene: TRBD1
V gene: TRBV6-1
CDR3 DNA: TGTGCCAGCAGTGAAGCGTCGGGACAGGGCAATCAGCCCCAGCATTTT
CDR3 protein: CASSEASGQGNQPQHF

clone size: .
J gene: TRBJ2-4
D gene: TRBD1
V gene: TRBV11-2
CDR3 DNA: TGTGCCAGCAGCCCCGCGACAGGGGGCGCACACATTCAGTACTTC
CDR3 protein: CASSPATGGAHIQYF

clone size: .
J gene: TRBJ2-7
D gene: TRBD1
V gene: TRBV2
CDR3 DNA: TGTGCCAGCAGTGCCGGGACAGGGAACTTC
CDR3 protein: CASSAGTGNF

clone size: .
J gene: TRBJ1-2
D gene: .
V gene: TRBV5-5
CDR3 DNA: TGTGCCAGCAGCCCTACAGGGTATGGCTACACCTTC
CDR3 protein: CASSPTGYGYTF

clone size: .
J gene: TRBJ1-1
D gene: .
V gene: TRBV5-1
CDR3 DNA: TGCGCCAGCAGCCGCGGCAGCCGGGAAAGGAACACTGAAGCTTTCTTT
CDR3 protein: CASSRGSRERNTEAFF

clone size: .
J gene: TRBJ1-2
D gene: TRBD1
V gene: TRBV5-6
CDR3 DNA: TGTGCCAGTGAACCAAACGGAGGACAGGGGACGGATGGCTACACCTTC
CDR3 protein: CASEPNGGQGTDGYTF

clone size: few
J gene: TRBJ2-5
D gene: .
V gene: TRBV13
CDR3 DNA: TGTGCCAGCAGGCAATGGACTTCACAAGAGACCCAGTACTTC
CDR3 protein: CASRQWTSQETQYF

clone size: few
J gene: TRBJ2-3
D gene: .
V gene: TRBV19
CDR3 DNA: TGTGCCAGTAGTCCCCGGGGTGGCTTCACAGATACGCAGTATTTT
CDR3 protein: CASSPRGGFTDTQYF

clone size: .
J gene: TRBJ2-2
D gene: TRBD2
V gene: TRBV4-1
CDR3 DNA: TGCGCCAGCAGCCTAGCGGGAGACGGTACCGGGGAGCTGTTTTTT
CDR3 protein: CASSLAGDGTGELFF

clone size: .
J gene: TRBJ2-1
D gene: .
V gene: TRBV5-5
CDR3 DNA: TGTGCCAGCGTTTTCAGGGGCAATGAGCAGTTCTTC
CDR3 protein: CASVFRGNEQFF

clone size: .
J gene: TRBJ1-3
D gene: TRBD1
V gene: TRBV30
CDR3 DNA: TGTGCCTGGAATAAGGGACAGAGCTCTGGAAACACCATATATTTT
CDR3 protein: CAWNKGQSSGNTIYF

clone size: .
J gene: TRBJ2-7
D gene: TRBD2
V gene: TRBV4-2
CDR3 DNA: TGTGCCAGCAGCCAAGGTACTAGCGGGAGATATTACGAGCAGTACTTC
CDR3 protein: CASSQGTSGRYYEQYF

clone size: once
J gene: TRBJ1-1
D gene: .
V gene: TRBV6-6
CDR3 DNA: TGTGCCAGCAGTTACGGGGCACGCGGGGGGCACACTGAAGCTTTCTTT
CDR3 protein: CASSYGARGGHTEAFF

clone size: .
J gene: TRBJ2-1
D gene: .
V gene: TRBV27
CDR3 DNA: TGTGCCAGCAGTTTAGGGGACTCTCGCTACAATGAGCAGTTCTTC
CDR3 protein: CASSLGDSRYNEQFF

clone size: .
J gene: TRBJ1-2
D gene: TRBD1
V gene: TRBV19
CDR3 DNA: TGTGCCAGTAGTGGTCAGGGGGCCATCTATGGCTACACCTTC
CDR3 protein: CASSGQGAIYGYTF

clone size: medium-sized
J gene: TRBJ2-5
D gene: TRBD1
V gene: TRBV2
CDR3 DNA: TGTGCCAGCATAAAGGGGACAGGGGAAGGGACCCAGTACTTC
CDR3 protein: CASIKGTGEGTQYF

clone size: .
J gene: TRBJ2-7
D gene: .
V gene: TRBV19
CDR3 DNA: TGTGCCAGTAGCGAACAGGATTCCTACGAGCAGTACTTC
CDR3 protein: CASSEQDSYEQYF

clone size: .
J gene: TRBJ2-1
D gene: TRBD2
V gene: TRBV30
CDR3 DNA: TGTGCCTGGAGTCCAGGGACTCTAGCGGGAGAGGAGCAGTTCTTC
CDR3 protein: CAWSPGTLAGEEQFF

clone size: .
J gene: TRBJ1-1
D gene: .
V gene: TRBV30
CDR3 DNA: TGTGCCTGGAACGTCGGGGACACTGAAGCTTTCTTT
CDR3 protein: CAWNVGDTEAFF

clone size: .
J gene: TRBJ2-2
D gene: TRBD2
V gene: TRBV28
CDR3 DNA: TGTGCCAGCAGATATAGCGGGAGCCCAACCGGGGAGCTGTTTTTT
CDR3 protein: CASRYSGSPTGELFF

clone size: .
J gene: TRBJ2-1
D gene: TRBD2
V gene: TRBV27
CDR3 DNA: TGTGCCAGCAGTTACTTAGCGGGAGGTTGGAGTGAGCAGTTCTTC
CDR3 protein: CASSYLAGGWSEQFF

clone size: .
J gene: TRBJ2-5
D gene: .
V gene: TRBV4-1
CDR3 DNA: TGCGCCAGCAGCCAAGATCTCGAAGAGACCCAGTACTTC
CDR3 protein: CASSQDLEETQYF

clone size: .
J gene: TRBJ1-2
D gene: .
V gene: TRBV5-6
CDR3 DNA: TGTGCCAGCAGCCCAATCCCGACCCTAACAGGGCATGGCTACACCTTC
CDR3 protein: CASSPIPTLTGHGYTF

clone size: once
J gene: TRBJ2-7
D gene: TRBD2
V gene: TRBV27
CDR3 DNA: TGTGCCAGCAGTTTATCGGAGGCGGGAGTTACCGGGCAGTACTTC
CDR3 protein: CASSLSEAGVTGQYF

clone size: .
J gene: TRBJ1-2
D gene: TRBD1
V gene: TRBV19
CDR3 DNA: TGTGCCAGTAGTATGGGAGGGGGACAGGAGATCTATGGCTACACCTTC
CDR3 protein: CASSMGGGQEIYGYTF

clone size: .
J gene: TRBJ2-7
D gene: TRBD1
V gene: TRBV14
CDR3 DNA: TGTGCCAGCAGCCAAGAACAGGGGGCGCCCTACGAGCAGTACTTC
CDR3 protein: CASSQEQGAPYEQYF

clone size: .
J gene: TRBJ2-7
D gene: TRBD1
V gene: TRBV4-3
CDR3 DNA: TGCGCCAGCAGCCGGTCCCTTAAGGCAGGGGGCTTTTCCTACGAGCAGTACTTC
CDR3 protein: CASSRSLKAGGFSYEQYF

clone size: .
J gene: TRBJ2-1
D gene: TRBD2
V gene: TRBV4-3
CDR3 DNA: TGCGCCAGCAGCCAAGCGGCTAGCGGGATCAGGGATGAGCAGTTCTTC
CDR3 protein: CASSQAASGIRDEQFF

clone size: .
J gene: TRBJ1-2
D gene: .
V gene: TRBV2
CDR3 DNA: TGTGCCAGCAGTGGTTGGGGGGACCTATCAGATGGCTACACCTTC
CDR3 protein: CASSGWGDLSDGYTF

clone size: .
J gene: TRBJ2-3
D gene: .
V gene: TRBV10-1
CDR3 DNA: TGCGCCAGCCGAGGTTGTCCGAGGGCAGATACGCAGTATTTT
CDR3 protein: CASRGCPRADTQYF

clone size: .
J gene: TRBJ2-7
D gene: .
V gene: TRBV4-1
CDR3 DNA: TGCGCCAGCAGCGCCCGCGAAAGGGCGGTTTACGAGCAGTACTTC
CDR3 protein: CASSARERAVYEQYF